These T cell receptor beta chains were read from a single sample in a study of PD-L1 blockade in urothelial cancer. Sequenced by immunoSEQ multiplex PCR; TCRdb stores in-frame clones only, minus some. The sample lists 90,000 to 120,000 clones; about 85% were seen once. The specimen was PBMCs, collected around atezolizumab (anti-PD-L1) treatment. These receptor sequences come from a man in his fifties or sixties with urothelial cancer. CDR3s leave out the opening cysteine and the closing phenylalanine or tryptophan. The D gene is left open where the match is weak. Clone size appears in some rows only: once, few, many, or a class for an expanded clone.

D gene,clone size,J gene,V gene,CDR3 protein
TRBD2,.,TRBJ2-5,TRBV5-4,ASSFSGRGGETQY
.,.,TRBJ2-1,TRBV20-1,SANRDREQF
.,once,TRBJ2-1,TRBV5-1,ASSTGGKNLNEQF
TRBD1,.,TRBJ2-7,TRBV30,AWSPTGSEQY
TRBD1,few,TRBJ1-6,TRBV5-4,ASSPGTVNSPLH
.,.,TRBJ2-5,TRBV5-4,ASTIDRGGLETQY
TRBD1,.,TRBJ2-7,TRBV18,ASSLGQGALYEQY
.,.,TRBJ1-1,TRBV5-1,ASSRGDVDAEAF
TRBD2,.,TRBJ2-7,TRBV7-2,ASSPSRLAGYYEQY
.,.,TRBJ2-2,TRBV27,ASSFPGTGELF
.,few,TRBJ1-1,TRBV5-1,ASSKDRNTEAF
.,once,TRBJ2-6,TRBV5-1,ASLTTGANVLT
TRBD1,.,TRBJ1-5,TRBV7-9,ASSLEGAGQPQH
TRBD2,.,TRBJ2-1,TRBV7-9,ASSSSLSGRTYNEQF
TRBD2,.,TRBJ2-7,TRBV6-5,ASRPRLAGVSEQY
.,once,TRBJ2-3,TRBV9,ASSSRDSATDTQY
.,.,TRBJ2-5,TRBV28,ASMVGRQETQY